The 6 T cell receptor beta chains below all came from one sample that was sequenced in a study of T cell responses to AZD1222 COVID-19 vaccine. Measured with immunoSEQ multiplex PCR; TCRdb has only the in-frame clones, and not every one. The table has about 99,000 clones, 70% to 90% seen once; the top ten hold about 2.9%. The sample in question was peripheral blood, obtained on day 0 of AZD1222 vaccination. The origin of the receptors is an adult in good health.

The rearrangement joins TRBV6-6 to TRBJ1-1; maybe TRBD1 (5 bases). Trimming took off 6 bases at V and 4 bases at J, with 18 bases between the two ends. Germline loops: CDR1 MNHNY, CDR2 SVGAGI (reference sequence). The CDR3 extends over 15 amino acids. The CDR3 reads CASRDARVGGTEAFF. The DNA of the CDR3 is TGTGCCAGCAGGGACGCCAGGGTTGGGGGCACTGAAGCTTTCTTT.

This rearrangement joins TRBV19 to TRBJ1-1; D unresolved. Germline lookup yields CDR1 LNHDA and CDR2 SQIVND (reference sequence). The V and J ends lost 7 bases and 7 bases respectively, with 19 bases between them. The CDR3 sequence is 14 residues long. In DNA, the CDR3 is TGTGCCAGTACCGTAGAGGGCGGCGACGGTGAAGCTTTCTTT. Translating gives CASTVEGGDGEAFF.

The rearrangement links TRBV5-6 to TRBJ1-3; unclear D gene. Germline loops: CDR1 SGHDT, CDR2 YYEEEE. The V end lost 0 bases, the J end lost 4 bases, and 8 bases lay between the germline ends. CDR3 length: 14 amino acids. This chain's CDR3 is CASSLGRVGNTIYF. The CDR3 coding sequence is TGTGCCAGCAGCTTGGGCCGAGTCGGAAACACCATATATTTT. Full variable domain (outside the CDR3, taken from reference TRBV5-6 and TRBJ1-3): DAGVTQSPTHLIKTRGQQVTLRCSPKSGHDTVSWYQQALGQGPQFIFQYYEEEERQRGNFPDRFSGHQFPNYSSELNVNALLLGDSALYLCASSLGRVGNTIYFGEGSWLTVV.

The V call is TRBV12-3 or TRBV12-4, the J call TRBJ1-2; D is perhaps TRBD1 (6 bases). V was shortened by 8 bases and J by 4 bases, with 14 bases between the two germline ends. This CDR3 has 13 residues. The chain's CDR3 is CASAQGGGYGYTF. The CDR3 nucleotides are TGTGCCAGCGCACAGGGCGGAGGCTATGGCTACACCTTC.

The chain joins TRBV18 to TRBJ2-7; no reliable D call. Germline-derived CDR1 and CDR2 are KGHSH and LQKENI. This CDR3 has 16 residues. The V gene lost 2 bases and the J gene lost 3 bases, with 17 bases spanning the gap. The CDR3: CASSPGGPRGNYEQYV. In DNA form, the CDR3 reads TGTGCCAGCTCACCAGGCGGACCCCGAGGTAACTACGAGCAGTACGTC.

The chain has TRBV10-3 and TRBJ1-2; D is unclear. The CDR3 consists of 13 residues. CDR1 ENHRY and CDR2 SYGVKD come from the germline V gene. Trimming cost V 2 bases and J 0 bases, with 4 bases left between them. This CDR3 is CAISETPNYGYTF. The CDR3 DNA is TGTGCCATCAGTGAGACACCTAACTATGGCTACACCTTC.